The 5 T cell receptor beta chains given below trace back to one sample, sequenced in a study of blood T cell repertoires in COVID-19. The assay was immunoSEQ multiplex PCR, and TCRdb's table has in-frame clones only and misses some. The sample holds roughly 190,000 clones, 94% seen once. Sequences were obtained from peripheral blood. The source of these receptors is a man younger than 45 with COVID-19, enrolled during active disease.

V usage is TRBV5-1 and J usage is TRBJ1-1; 8 bases are a match to TRBD1. Germline CDR1 and CDR2: SGHRS and YFSETQ. Unmatched junction bases numbered 5, after V lost 4 bases and J lost 0 bases. This CDR3 has 15 amino acids. CDR3 nucleotide sequence: TGCGCCAGCAGCCTCCGGACAGGGCTGAACACTGAAGCTTTCTTT. It specifies CASSLRTGLNTEAFF.

The rearrangement links TRBV5-1 to TRBJ1-5; maybe TRBD1 (5 bases). This CDR3 is 14 amino acids long. The ends were cut back, 4 bases at V and 2 bases at J, with 10 bases in the middle. CDR1 is SGHRS, CDR2 YFSETQ, per germline. For the CDR3, the DNA is TGCGCCAGCAGCCATGGGGGGGGCAATCAGCCCCAGCATTTT. Translating it yields CASSHGGGNQPQHF.

This chain links TRBV7-7 with TRBJ2-3; 9 bases match TRBD2. J lost 6 bases, V lost 1 base, and 5 bases had no gene match. The germline V gene has CDR1 SSHAT and CDR2 FNYEAQ (reference sequence). This CDR3 contains 15 residues. The CDR3 coding sequence is TGTGCCAGCAGCTTAGTGGCGGGGGGGCCGGATACGCAGTATTTT. Amino acid sequence: CASSLVAGGPDTQYF.

The chain links TRBV28 to TRBJ1-5; no reliable D call. V was trimmed by 4 bases and J by 5 bases, leaving 6 bases between them. In germline, CDR1 is MDHEN, CDR2 SYDVKM. This CDR3 has 12 amino acids. CDR3 sequence reads: CASSSTDQPQHF. CDR3 nucleotides: TGTGCCAGCAGTTCCACTGATCAGCCCCAGCATTTT.

V usage is TRBV7-3 and J usage is TRBJ2-2, with 9 positions matching TRBD2. The CDR3 spans 18 residues. CDR1 is SGHTA and CDR2 is FQGTGA in the germline V gene. V lost 1 base, J lost 3 bases, and 9 bases stayed unmatched. CDR3 protein: CASSLIGSLAGYTGELFF. The CDR3 nucleotides are TGTGCCAGCAGCTTAATAGGGTCCCTAGCGGGGTACACCGGGGAGCTGTTTTTT.